These 6 T cell receptor beta chains share one sample of origin, sequenced in a study of human T cells and chemical hapten exposure. TCRdb analysed the RACE reads with MiXCR anew, one entry per CDR3 protein. The data show approximately 160,000 distinct CDR3 sequences, around 30% seen once. Noted time point: patch test 3, about 24 weeks after DPC sensitization. The treatment: therapeutic diphenylcyclopropenone sensitization with weekly scalp DPC. The starting material was whole blood, obtained in connection with sensitization to the hapten diphenylcyclopropenone (DPC). The receptors stem from a young woman with alopecia areata. Some clones in this sample may be carry-over from other donors' samples.

This clonotype occurred a few times. The rearrangement uses TRBV6-5 and TRBJ2-1; 8 bases align to TRBD2. The V gene end was trimmed by 5 bases and the J gene end by 12 bases; junction bases not matched to a gene: 6. The CDR3 spans 12 residues. Per germline, CDR1 MNHEY and CDR2 SVGAGI. The CDR3 is CASSNSGIMQFF. CDR3 in DNA: TGTGCCAGCAGTAATAGCGGGATTATGCAGTTCTTC.

The chain has TRBV7-2 and TRBJ2-5, with a possible D match to TRBD2 (6 bases). Trimming removed 1 base from V and 2 bases from J, with 8 bases in between. Germline CDR1 reads SGHTA; CDR2 reads FQGNSA. CDR3 length equals 14 residues. This CDR3 reads CASSLGGTQETQYF. In nucleotides, the CDR3 is TGTGCCAGCAGCTTAGGCGGGACGCAAGAGACCCAGTACTTC.

This clonotype showed up just a few times. This chain uses TRBV29-1 with TRBJ2-7; TRBD1 is a possible D gene (6 bases). CDR3 size: 13 residues. The germline gives CDR1 SQVTM, CDR2 ANQGSEA. Deletions cut 7 bases from V and 2 bases from J, with 15 bases between. The CDR3 loop reads CSGVTGDTYEQYF. CDR3 DNA: TGCAGCGGTGTGACAGGCGACACCTACGAGCAGTACTTC.

V usage is TRBV4-3 and J usage is TRBJ1-1, with D possibly matching TRBD1 (6 bases). V lost 2 bases, J lost 4 bases, and 11 bases lay in between. This CDR3 spans 14 amino acids. The germline CDR1 and CDR2 sequences are LGHNA and YSLEER. In DNA, the CDR3 is TGCGCCAGCAGCCAAATACAGGGCCCCACTGAAGCTTTCTTT. Translation: CASSQIQGPTEAFF.

V gene TRBV7-2 combines with J gene TRBJ1-4, with D hard to call. V was pared by 5 bases and J by 7 bases, with 20 bases between. The CDR3 has 16 residues. Germline lookup yields CDR1 SGHTA and CDR2 FQGNSA. In DNA, the CDR3 is TGTGCCAGCAGCCCCTACGCGGAAGGAGGAAGTGAAAAACTGTTTTTT. This encodes CASSPYAEGGSEKLFF.

The chain couples TRBV18 to TRBJ2-5; 8 positions match TRBD1. V gave up 3 bases and J gave up 6 bases; unmatched junction bases: 3. Germline CDR1 is KGHSH and CDR2 is LQKENI. The CDR3 has 13 amino acids. CDR3 amino acids: CASSPDREQTQYF. CDR3 DNA: TGTGCCAGCTCACCGGACAGGGAGCAGACCCAGTACTTC.